A selection of T cell receptor beta chains follows, all from one sample in a study of blood T cells in healthy people across ages. TCRdb re-called the 5' RACE reads through MiXCR, storing one row per CDR3 protein. The sample consists of about 970,000 distinct CDR3 sequences, about 53% of them appearing once. Material: blood. The receptors come from an older woman in good health. Both conserved end residues are part of each CDR3. D genes are given only for firm matches. Some rows mark clone size as missing; the rest say once, few, many or name a class of expanded clone.

v_gene	d_gene	abundance	j_gene	CDR3nt	CDR3aa
TRBV13	NA	NA	TRBJ1-5	TGTGCCAGCAGCTTCCAGGGGTACGATCAGCCCCAGCATTTT	CASSFQGYDQPQHF
TRBV20-1	NA	NA	TRBJ1-2	TGCAGTGCGAAACCAAGGGACGGTTCCTATGGCTACACCTTC	CSAKPRDGSYGYTF
TRBV27	NA	few	TRBJ2-7	TGTGCCAGCAGTTTAGACATTACCTACGAGCAGTACTTC	CASSLDITYEQYF
TRBV14	NA	NA	TRBJ2-7	TGTGCCAGCAGCCAAGCGAGGGACAAAGCAGTCCTCCTCTACAATGAGCAGTACTTC	CASSQARDKAVLLYNEQYF
TRBV5-5	NA	NA	TRBJ2-7	TGTGCCAGCAGCTTGGTGGGGGGCAGGTACGAGCAGTACTTC	CASSLVGGRYEQYF
TRBV4-3	NA	NA	TRBJ2-5	TGCGCCAGCAGCCAAGAGAAGGGGACCCTAGAGACCCAGTACTTC	CASSQEKGTLETQYF
TRBV20-1	TRBD2	few	TRBJ2-7	TGCAGTGCTAGAGAACTAGCGGGAGGCCCCCACGAGCAGTACTTC	CSARELAGGPHEQYF
TRBV20-1	TRBD1	NA	TRBJ1-2	TGCAGTGCCCCGCCTTCGACAGGGAACTATGGCTACACCTTC	CSAPPSTGNYGYTF
TRBV27	TRBD2	NA	TRBJ2-7	TGTGCCAGCCGGCTAGCGGACTCCTACGAGCAGTACTTC	CASRLADSYEQYF
TRBV7-2	TRBD1	few	TRBJ2-7	TGTGCCAGCAGCTTAAGTACAGGGGTAGGCTACGAGCAGTACTTC	CASSLSTGVGYEQYF
TRBV6-2/TRBV6-3	NA	NA	TRBJ2-4	TGTGCCAGCAGCGACCGGGACTTTGGTCGGGAGCAGTACTTC	CASSDRDFGREQYF
TRBV10-3	NA	NA	TRBJ2-2	TGTGCCATCACCGGTCAGGGCGACACCGGGGAGCTGTTTTTT	CAITGQGDTGELFF
TRBV27	NA	NA	TRBJ1-1	TGTGCCAGCAGAACCTCGACAGGGAACACTGAAGCTTTCTTT	CASRTSTGNTEAFF
TRBV27	NA	NA	TRBJ1-2	TGTGCCAGCAGTTTGTTTCGACAGCCACGTATGGGGGTGTATGGCTACACCTTC	CASSLFRQPRMGVYGYTF
TRBV5-1	TRBD1	NA	TRBJ2-6	TGCGCCAGCAGCTTGGGGGACAGGGGCATCGGGGCCAACGTCCTGACTTTC	CASSLGDRGIGANVLTF
TRBV20-1	NA	few	TRBJ2-7	TGCAGTGCTACCAGACGGCTGCAGACCTACGAGCAGTACTTC	CSATRRLQTYEQYF
TRBV10-3	TRBD1	NA	TRBJ2-7	TGTGCCATCAGAGACGCGGACAGGAAGCCCTACGAGCAGTACTTC	CAIRDADRKPYEQYF
TRBV7-2	NA	few	TRBJ1-5	TGTGCCAGCAGCTTACAGAGCGGGGTACAGAACCAGCCCCAGCATTTT	CASSLQSGVQNQPQHF
TRBV9	NA	NA	TRBJ2-7	TGTGCCAGCAGCGTCCAGGTGGTTGACGACGAGCAGTACTTC	CASSVQVVDDEQYF
TRBV4-3	NA	NA	TRBJ2-7	TGCGCCAGCAGCCAAGAACTGGGACTGGGCGAGCAGTACTTC	CASSQELGLGEQYF
TRBV4-3	NA	NA	TRBJ2-3	TGCGCCAGCAGCCAAGAAGGAGGGTATACGCAGTATTTT	CASSQEGGYTQYF
TRBV6-5	NA	NA	TRBJ1-3	TGTGCCAGCAGATCCTGGGGGGGGGCTGGAAACACCATATATTTT	CASRSWGGAGNTIYF
TRBV5-1	TRBD2	NA	TRBJ2-1	TGCGCCAGCAGCTTGCCGAGACTAGCGGGATACAATGAGCAGTTCTTC	CASSLPRLAGYNEQFF
TRBV6-2/TRBV6-3	NA	few	TRBJ2-5	TGTGCCAGCAGTTACCAGAGCCAGACCCAGTACTTC	CASSYQSQTQYF
TRBV6-6	NA	NA	TRBJ1-1	TGTGCCAGCAGTTACGAGAGGGGTACTGAAGCTTTCTTT	CASSYERGTEAFF
TRBV30	NA	NA	TRBJ2-7	TGTGCCTGCCACAAGTCCTACGAGCAGTACTTC	CACHKSYEQYF
TRBV28	TRBD2	NA	TRBJ2-3	TGTGCCAGCAGTTCCCCGTCAGGTAGCGGGAGCGCAGATACGCAGTATTTT	CASSSPSGSGSADTQYF
TRBV21-1	NA	NA	TRBJ1-5	TGTGCCAGCAGCACCCAGGAGGGGCAAGATAGCAATCAGTCCCAGCATTTT	CASSTQEGQDSNQSQHF
TRBV7-8	NA	NA	TRBJ2-1	TGTGCCAGCAGCTTAGACCGGGAGAAGCAGTTCTTC	CASSLDREKQFF